The 18 T cell receptor beta chains below come from one sample, sequenced in a study of blood T cell repertoires in COVID-19. Sequenced by immunoSEQ multiplex PCR; TCRdb stores in-frame clones only, minus some. The data show about 230,000 clones, approximately 81% seen once. Sequencing was carried out using peripheral blood. The source of these receptors is a woman at least 80 years old with active or convalescent COVID-19.

V gene TRBV7-9 combines with J gene TRBJ1-1, with TRBD1 as a possible D gene (5 bases). Germline assignment: CDR1 SEHNR and CDR2 FQNEAQ (reference sequence). The CDR3 runs 16 residues. Trimming took 1 base from V and 3 from J, leaving 15 bases between them. The CDR3 reads CASSLDGGGWHTEAFF. DNA for the CDR3: TGTGCCAGCAGCTTAGACGGCGGGGGTTGGCACACTGAAGCTTTCTTT.

The chain carries TRBV7-8 and TRBJ1-6; 9 bases are shared with TRBD1. The CDR3 has 15 amino acids. V was pared by 5 bases and J by 6 bases, with 5 bases of the junction left unmatched. CDR1 is SGHVS, CDR2 FQNEAQ, per germline. CDR3 protein: CASSQQGAGNSPLHF. DNA for the CDR3: TGTGCCAGCAGCCAACAGGGGGCTGGTAATTCACCCCTCCACTTT.

The chain employs TRBV6-2 or TRBV6-3 and TRBJ2-1; 7 nucleotides align to TRBD2. Germline V gives CDR1 MNHEY, CDR2 SVGEGT. V lost 0 bases to trimming and J lost 1 base; unmatched junction nucleotides: 6. The CDR3 has 17 amino acids. CDR3 bases: TGTGCCAGCAGTTACTCGGCCCGCGGGAGATCCTACAATGAGCAGTTCTTC. Translated, it gives CASSYSARGRSYNEQFF.

The V call is TRBV19, the J call TRBJ1-1; no reliable D call. Trimming removed 7 bases at V and 1 base at J, with 13 bases between. This CDR3 is 14 amino acids long. Germline CDR1 reads LNHDA; CDR2 reads SQIVND (reference sequence). Written as DNA, the CDR3 is TGTGCCAGTAAACCGGGAAAGGGGAACACTGAAGCTTTCTTT. The encoded protein is CASKPGKGNTEAFF.

The chain employs TRBV7-2 and TRBJ1-2; 7 positions match TRBD1. Germline V gene data show CDR1 as SGHTA and CDR2 as FQGNSA. V lost 1 base to trimming and J lost 1 base; unmatched junction nucleotides: 6. CDR3 length: 16 amino acids. The CDR3 reads CASSLGGQEVNYGYTF. The CDR3 region has the DNA TGTGCCAGCAGCTTAGGAGGACAGGAAGTTAACTATGGCTACACCTTC.

V is TRBV9 and J is TRBJ1-4; D uncertain. Deletions cut 3 bases from V and 7 bases from J, with 10 bases between. The CDR3 has 13 residues. CDR1 is SGDLS, CDR2 YYNGEE, per germline. CDR3 DNA sequence: TGTGCCAGCAGCGCGGAGGGAGTTGAAAAACTGTTTTTT. This translates into CASSAEGVEKLFF.

This clone was picked up a small number of times. The chain joins TRBV25-1 to TRBJ1-5; D unresolved. Per the germline V gene, CDR1 is MGHDK and CDR2 is SYGVNS. This CDR3 is built from 14 residues. Deletions cut 4 bases from V and 1 base from J, with 8 bases between. CDR3 loop: CASSAAGSNQPQHF. The CDR3 nucleotides are TGTGCCAGCAGTGCGGCAGGAAGCAATCAGCCCCAGCATTTT.

This clone has a single count. One junction end disagrees with the germline gene, perhaps due to a read error. Written as DNA, the CDR3 is TGTGCCAGCAGCCTCTCTGGACGGGGGAGCTCTGGAAACTCCATATATTTT. This codes for CASSLSGRGSSGNSIYF. J is TRBJ1-3 and V is TRBV3-1 (or the pseudogene TRBV3-2); tentative D call: TRBD1 (5 bases). In germline, CDR1 is LGHDT, CDR2 YNNKEL (reference sequence). There are 17 residues in the CDR3.

The CDR3 region has the DNA TGTGCCAGCAGCTTGCCGGCGGGTCAGACCGGGGAGCTGTTTTTT. Translation: CASSLPAGQTGELFF. This sequence joins TRBV5-4 and TRBJ2-2; possible D gene TRBD2, 5 bases. Looked up from germline, CDR1 is SGHNT and CDR2 is YYREEE (reference sequence). V gave up 1 base and J gave up 5 bases, with 12 bases separating them. This CDR3 comprises 15 residues.

This chain uses TRBV18 with TRBJ1-2; TRBD1 is a possible D gene (6 bases). This CDR3 region has 14 residues. The germline CDR1 and CDR2 sequences are KGHSH and LQKENI. V lost 2 bases and J lost 7, with 14 bases in between. CDR3 loop: CASSPNRESPGYTF. The CDR3 DNA reads as TGTGCCAGCTCACCAAACAGGGAATCCCCTGGCTACACCTTC.

The J gene is TRBJ1-2, the V gene TRBV28; D gene ambiguous. The CDR3 consists of 12 residues. V was trimmed by 2 bases and J by 8 bases, leaving 9 bases between them. From germline, CDR1 is MDHEN and CDR2 SYDVKM. The CDR3 reads CASSLRYLGYTF. The CDR3 DNA reads TGTGCCAGCAGTTTACGGTACCTCGGCTACACCTTC.

The V and J genes are TRBV7-6 and TRBJ2-7; maybe TRBD2 (6 bases). V was clipped by 5 bases and J by 4 bases, with 18 bases between them. The germline V gene encodes CDR1 SGHVS and CDR2 FNYEAQ. This CDR3 has 15 amino acids. The CDR3 loop reads CASSQRGGTGYEQYF. CDR3 nucleotides: TGTGCCAGCAGCCAGAGGGGAGGTACGGGATACGAGCAGTACTTC.

The gene calls are TRBV14 and TRBJ2-7, with a weak D call TRBD2 (7 bases). The germline gives CDR1 SGHDN, CDR2 FVKESK. The CDR3 consists of 15 residues. Trimming took 7 bases from V and 0 from J, leaving 16 bases between them. CDR3 in DNA: TGTGCCAGCAACCGGTGGGGGGGCAACTCCTACGAGCAGTACTTC. Residues: CASNRWGGNSYEQYF. Based on the CDR3 plus reference TRBV14 and TRBJ2-7, the full variable domain is EAGVTQFPSHSVIEKGQTVTLRCDPISGHDNLYWYRRVMGKEIKFLLHFVKESKQDESGMPNNRFLAERTGGTYSTLKVQPAELEDSGVYFCASNRWGGNSYEQYFGPGTRLTVT.

V gene TRBV6-6 combines with J gene TRBJ1-6, with TRBD1 identical over 8 bases. This CDR3 has 13 amino acids. Germline V gives CDR1 MNHNY, CDR2 SVGAGI (reference sequence). Losses at the gene ends were 6 bases for V and 7 bases for J; bases not matched to a gene: 2. For the CDR3, the DNA is TGTGCCAGCAGGGGACAGGAAAATTCACCCCTCCACTTT. Protein sequence: CASRGQENSPLHF.

Of note for this clone: One end of the junction fails to match germline, which may point to a read error. The J gene is TRBJ2-3, the V gene TRBV4-3, with unresolved D. Germline-derived CDR1 and CDR2 are LGHNA and YSLEER. CDR3 size: 14 residues. In DNA form, the CDR3 reads TGCGCCAGCAGCAAAGAGGTCTACACAGATACGCAGTATTTT. This codes for CASSKEVYTDTQYF.

This clone was observed a few times. Different DNA sequences within this sample yield the same CDR3. The chain carries TRBV18 and TRBJ1-1; 11 nucleotides match TRBD1. The CDR3 is made up of 13 amino acids. V was clipped by 6 bases and J by 4 bases; unmatched bases: 1. Germline CDR1 is KGHSH and CDR2 is LQKENI. In DNA form, the CDR3 reads TGTGCCAGCTCTGGGACAGGGGGCACTGAAGCTTTCTTT. Its translation: CASSGTGGTEAFF. Together with reference TRBV18 and TRBJ1-1, the CDR3 gives the full variable domain: NAGVMQNPRHLVRRRGQEARLRCSPMKGHSHVYWYRQLPEEGLKFMVYLQKENIIDESGMPKERFSAEFPKEGPSILRIQQVVRGDSAAYFCASSGTGGTEAFFGQGTRLTVV.

The chain uses TRBV10-3 and TRBJ1-3; D gene unclear. The V gene's germline CDR1 is ENHRY and CDR2 SYGVKD. The CDR3 length is 16 residues. V was clipped by 0 bases and J by 4 bases, with 13 bases between them. CDR3 loop: CAISESADFRGNTIYF. The CDR3 DNA reads TGTGCCATCAGTGAGTCTGCGGACTTCAGGGGAAACACCATATATTTT.

The chain uses TRBV6-5 and TRBJ1-4; 9 nucleotides line up with TRBD1. The CDR3 runs to 14 residues. The trim removed 7 bases at V and 7 bases at J, leaving 7 bases unmatched. Germline lookup yields CDR1 MNHEY and CDR2 SVGAGI. This chain's CDR3 is CASTTGGTGEKLFF. The CDR3 DNA reads TGTGCCAGCACTACAGGGGGCACGGGTGAAAAACTGTTTTTT.